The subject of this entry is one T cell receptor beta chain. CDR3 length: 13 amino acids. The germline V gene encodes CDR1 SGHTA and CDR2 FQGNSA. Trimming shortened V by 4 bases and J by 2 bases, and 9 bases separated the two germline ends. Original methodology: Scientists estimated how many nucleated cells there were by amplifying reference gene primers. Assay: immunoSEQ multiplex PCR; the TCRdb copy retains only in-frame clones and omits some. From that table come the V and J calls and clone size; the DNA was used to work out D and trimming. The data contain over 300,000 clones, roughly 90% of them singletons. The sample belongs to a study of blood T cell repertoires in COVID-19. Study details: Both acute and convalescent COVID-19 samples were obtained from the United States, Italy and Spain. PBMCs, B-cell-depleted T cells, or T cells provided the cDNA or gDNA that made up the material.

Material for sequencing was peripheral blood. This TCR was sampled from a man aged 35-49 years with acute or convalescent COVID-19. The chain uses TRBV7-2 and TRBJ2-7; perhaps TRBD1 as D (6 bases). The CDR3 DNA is TGTGCCAGCAGCTATACAGGGCCCTACGAGCAGTACTTC. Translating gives CASSYTGPYEQYF.